Included here is one TCR beta chain sequence, with context. The target antigen is unknown. Libraries of TRB cDNA were made by 5' RACE and carried UMIs. TCRdb reprocessed the 5' RACE reads, keeping one entry per CDR3 protein, no DNA. Its clone listing holds approximately 58,000 distinct CDR3 sequences. The data derive from a study of CXCR3-negative and CXCR3-positive naive CD8 T cells. Looking at the study overall: There were 130 million or so TRB reads altogether, and each library had about 1.5 +/- 0.3 million of them. The study, taken as a whole, reports: After cryopreservation, CXCR3 expression dropped partially; most assays used fresh PBMCs. The TRBV-TRBJ usage of naive CXCR3-negative and CXCR3-positive cells was similar, but that of memory cells differed. Hydrophobicity of TRB CDR3s was greater in CXCR3-positive naive cells than in CXCR3-negative naive cells.

Germline CDR1 reads MDHEN; CDR2 reads SYDVKM. There are 15 residues in the CDR3. This chain uses TRBV28 with TRBJ1-6; TCRdb calls TRBD1, which cannot be checked without DNA. Material: naive CXCR3- CD8+ T cells from blood. Documented subset: CD45RO-CCR7+CD27+CD95- naive CD8+ T cells lacking CXCR3 (TNR3-). This TCR was recovered from a human donor in good health. Some clones in this sample may be carry-over from other donors' samples. The chain's CDR3 is CASSVQGSNNSPLHF.